This T cell receptor (beta chain) was observed in a study of cytomegalovirus exposure and HLA in healthy donors. Study summary: An early release of data contained approximately 80 million unique TCRs, which came from HLA-typed donors.

The PCR used 60 Vbeta and 13 Jbeta primers. The repertoire was sequenced with immunoSEQ multiplex PCR; TCRdb's copy has only in-frame clones and lacks some. The sample has 150,000 to 200,000 clones; roughly 85% are singletons. A remark on this clone: Its antigen is not known.

The CDR3 spans 15 residues. Germline-derived CDR1 and CDR2 are SEHNR and FQNEAQ (reference sequence). V was pared by 0 bases and J by 5 bases, with 11 bases between. Notes on the study in general: Association of roughly 18,000 TCR beta sequences with HLA alleles was found at 0.05 false discovery rate in a later analysis.

The specimen sequenced was PBMCs. The clonotype originates from a woman in her forties or fifties in good health and CMV-seronegative. The chain links TRBV7-9 to TRBJ2-1, with D perhaps TRBD1 (5 bases). The chain's CDR3 is CASSLAFQGNNEQFF. The CDR3 DNA reads as TGTGCCAGCAGCTTAGCGTTTCAGGGAAACAATGAGCAGTTCTTC.